These T cell receptor beta chains were read from a single sample in a study of shared clonotypes between healthy human individuals. Measured with immunoSEQ multiplex PCR; TCRdb has only the in-frame clones, and not every one. This table holds roughly 220,000 clones, 60% to 80% found once. The sample was memory CD4+ T cells sorted from blood. Every receptor here comes from a man aged 30 to 39 in good health. Each CDR3 is given with its conserved first and last residue. Each record gives: CDR3 length, D gene, clone size, V gene, J gene, CDR3 DNA, CDR3 protein. The D gene is left open where the match is weak. Not all rows give a size; the values are once, few, many and, for expanded clones, a class.

12	NA	many	TRBV14	TRBJ2-1	TGTGCCAGCAGCCAAGATGGACATGAGCAGTTCTTC	CASSQDGHEQFF
14	TRBD2	NA	TRBV6-5	TRBJ2-7	TGTGCCAGCAGTTCCCGGGAGGGCCGCCTGGAGCAGTACTTC	CASSSREGRLEQYF
19	TRBD1	once	TRBV7-9	TRBJ2-7	TGTGCCAGCAGCTCGACAGGGACAGGGAAAGCGTCTCGGATCTACGAGCAGTACTTC	CASSSTGTGKASRIYEQYF
12	NA	NA	TRBV9	TRBJ2-1	TGTGCCAGCAGTTCTCAGGGTTTTGAGCAGTTCTTC	CASSSQGFEQFF
14	NA	NA	TRBV7-2	TRBJ1-2	TGTGCCAGCAGCTTAAACAGAAAGGACTATGGCTACACCTTC	CASSLNRKDYGYTF
17	TRBD1	NA	TRBV27	TRBJ2-3	TGTGCCAGCAGAGGCCCGTTCAGGGGGCGGTTTGTTGATACGCAGTATTTT	CASRGPFRGRFVDTQYF
12	NA	NA	TRBV18	TRBJ2-3	TGTGCCAGCTCAACGAGCACAGATACGCAGTATTTT	CASSTSTDTQYF
14	NA	NA	TRBV14	TRBJ1-1	TGTGCCAGCAGCCCTGGGGGCACCAGCACTGAAGCTTTCTTT	CASSPGGTSTEAFF
15	TRBD2	NA	TRBV2	TRBJ2-1	TGTGCCAGCAGTGAAATTGGCGGGAGGTACAATGAGCAGTTCTTC	CASSEIGGRYNEQFF
15	NA	NA	TRBV5-1	TRBJ2-5	TGCGCCAGCAGCCCAGGGACCATCGGGCAAGAGACCCAGTACTTC	CASSPGTIGQETQYF
16	TRBD2	NA	TRBV10-3	TRBJ2-4	TGTGCCATCAGTGAGAGGACTAGCGGGAGGGCGGGGATTCAGTACTTC	CAISERTSGRAGIQYF
16	NA	NA	TRBV6-5	TRBJ2-7	TGTGCCAGCAGTTACTCCGGGACGAGCCTCTCCTACGAGCAGTACTTC	CASSYSGTSLSYEQYF
14	NA	NA	TRBV18	TRBJ1-1	TGTGCCAGCTCGCGTGCTACAGTGAACACTGAAGCTTTCTTT	CASSRATVNTEAFF
18	TRBD1	NA	TRBV5-1	TRBJ1-5	TGCGCCAGCAGCTTTGGGCCTCGGGGCGGGACAGATAATCAGCCCCAGCATTTT	CASSFGPRGGTDNQPQHF
12	NA	few	TRBV27	TRBJ2-2	TGTGCCAGCAGTTTTCGGGGCGGGGAGCTGTTTTTT	CASSFRGGELFF
17	TRBD2	once	TRBV4-3	TRBJ2-6	TGCGCCAGCAGCCAAGAAACGACTAGCAGGGGGGCCAACGTCCTGACTTTC	CASSQETTSRGANVLTF
13	TRBD2	few	TRBV19	TRBJ2-7	TGTGCCAGTAGCCCCGGGACTATCGACGAGCAGTACTTC	CASSPGTIDEQYF
13	NA	NA	TRBV28	TRBJ1-4	TGTGCCAGTCGGGGCAGCGCGAATGAAAAACTGTTTTTT	CASRGSANEKLFF
15	NA	NA	TRBV19	TRBJ2-7	TGTGCCAGTAGCTCGGTATTGGACACAGCCTACGAGCAGTACTTC	CASSSVLDTAYEQYF
16	TRBD1	NA	TRBV27	TRBJ2-7	TGTGCCAGCAGCGGTTCCGACCCGGGACAGCTTTACGAGCAGTACTTC	CASSGSDPGQLYEQYF
14	NA	NA	TRBV15	TRBJ2-7	TGTGCCACCAGCCCAACGACAGAGAGATACGAGCAGTACTTC	CATSPTTERYEQYF
13	TRBD1	NA	TRBV6-1	TRBJ1-2	TGTGCCAGCAGTCGGGACAGGGGCTATGGCTACACCTTC	CASSRDRGYGYTF
14	NA	once	TRBV7-2	TRBJ2-2	TGTGCCAGCAGCTTAGGAGGGAACACCGGGGAGCTGTTTTTT	CASSLGGNTGELFF
13	NA	NA	TRBV6-4	TRBJ2-5	TGTGCCAGCAGTGAGGACCGGGGAGAGACCCAGTACTTC	CASSEDRGETQYF
14	NA	many	TRBV7-2	TRBJ2-5	TGTGCCAGCAGTTCGGATTGGGTGGGGGAGACCCAGTACTTC	CASSSDWVGETQYF
17	TRBD1	NA	TRBV5-8	TRBJ2-4	TGTGCCAGCAGCCGTGGCGGACAGGGGGTTTTGAAAAACATTCAGTACTTC	CASSRGGQGVLKNIQYF
15	NA	few	TRBV9	TRBJ2-7	TGTGCCAGCAGCGTAGCCCCCAACACGGAATACGAGCAGTACTTC	CASSVAPNTEYEQYF
13	TRBD1	NA	TRBV7-2	TRBJ1-1	TGTGCCAGCAGCTCCTACCGAGGGGGCCCAGCTTTCTTT	CASSSYRGGPAFF
13	NA	many	TRBV23-1	TRBJ1-1	TGCGCCAGCAGTCAATCTAGAGCCACTGAAGCTTTCTTT	CASSQSRATEAFF
18	TRBD2	NA	TRBV5-1	TRBJ2-6	TGCGCCAGCAGCTTGGACAGCGGGAGGACGGGTGGGGCCAACGTCCTGACTTTC	CASSLDSGRTGGANVLTF
12	NA	NA	TRBV2	TRBJ2-5	TGTGCCAGCAGTGAAGCTAGAGAGACCCAGTACTTC	CASSEARETQYF
15	NA	NA	TRBV7-6	TRBJ2-2	TGTGCCAGCAGCTTAGGGGGATCGAACACCGGGGAGCTGTTTTTT	CASSLGGSNTGELFF
15	NA	NA	TRBV11-2	TRBJ2-2	TGTGCCAGCAGCTTCGCGGGATTCGTTACCGGGGAGCTGTTTTTT	CASSFAGFVTGELFF
14	NA	NA	TRBV11-3	TRBJ1-4	TGTGCCAGCAGCTTAACAGGGACGGACGAAAAACTGTTTTTT	CASSLTGTDEKLFF
17	TRBD2	NA	TRBV19	TRBJ2-3	TGTGCCAGTAGTTTGGCGGGAGTAGGGTTGTCTGGAGATACGCAGTATTTT	CASSLAGVGLSGDTQYF